A single sample is the source of the 2 T cell receptor beta chains below, sequenced in a study of regulatory T cells in long-lasting Graves disease. Time point noted: newly diagnosed GD, antithyroid drugs for less than 3 months. Extracted PBMC RNA gave rise to the TCR library. For TCR beta, libraries came from iRepertoire HTBI primers and Arm-PCR of CDR3 regions. TCRdb passed the multiplex PCR reads through MiXCR, listing each CDR3 protein once. The sample lists some 220,000 distinct CDR3 sequences, around 19% occurring once. The same specimen was also included in a second study, on T cells in Graves' hyperthyroidism and ophthalmopathy.

Sample: peripheral blood mononuclear cells (PBMCs), taken at new diagnosis, from a patient treated with antithyroid drugs. The origin of the receptors is a woman aged 25 to 39 with Graves disease.

This clonotype was observed at least ten times. V and J are TRBV28 and TRBJ1-1; 9 bases are shared with TRBD1. J was trimmed by 4 bases and V by 8 bases; bases with no gene match: 8. The CDR3 spans 14 residues. Germline V gene sequence: CDR1 MDHEN, CDR2 SYDVKM. CDR3: CASLTGGRPTEAFF. The CDR3 DNA is TGTGCCAGCTTAACAGGGGGCCGCCCCACTGAAGCTTTCTTT.

In its sample, this clonotype was seen many times. As DNA, the CDR3 is TGTGCCAGCAGTTTCGAGGGCCCCGGCAGGGGAATTTGGTCACCCCTCCACTTT. Amino acids: CASSFEGPGRGIWSPLHF. V gene TRBV12-3 or TRBV12-4 combines with J gene TRBJ1-6; D is possibly TRBD1 (6 bases). V lost 3 bases and J 10 bases, leaving 25 bases between the germline ends. The CDR3 extends over 18 amino acids.